This record concerns one T cell receptor beta chain sequence. Sequencing used immunoSEQ multiplex PCR; TCRdb keeps in-frame clones, though not all of them. The data hold about 160,000 clones, with roughly 94% observed a single time. Germline values: CDR1 SGHDT, CDR2 YYEEEE. V was pared by 0 bases and J by 10 bases, with 13 bases of the junction left unmatched. CDR3 length: 17 amino acids. The data originate from a study of control samples from healthy donors and cancer patients. Material: PBMCs. The chain is built from TRBV5-6 and TRBJ2-2; 9 bases are a match to TRBD2. This sequence originates from a man aged 55 to 69 with colorectal cancer. In DNA, the CDR3 is TGTGCCAGCAGCTTGGGACTAGCGGATCTCTACGAGCAGGAGCTGTTTTTT. Encoded protein: CASSLGLADLYEQELFF.